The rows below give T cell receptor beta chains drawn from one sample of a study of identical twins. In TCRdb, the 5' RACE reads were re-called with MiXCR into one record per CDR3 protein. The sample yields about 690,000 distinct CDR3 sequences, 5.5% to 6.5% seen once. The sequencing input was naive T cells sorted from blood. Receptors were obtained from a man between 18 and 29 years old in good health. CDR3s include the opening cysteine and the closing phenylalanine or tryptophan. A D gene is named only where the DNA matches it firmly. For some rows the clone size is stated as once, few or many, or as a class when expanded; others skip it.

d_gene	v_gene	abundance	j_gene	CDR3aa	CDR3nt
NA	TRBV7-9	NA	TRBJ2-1	CASSLDQGRNEQFF	TGTGCCAGCAGCTTAGATCAGGGGAGGAACGAGCAGTTCTTC
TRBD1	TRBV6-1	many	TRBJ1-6	CASRPGQAYNSPLHF	TGTGCCAGCAGACCGGGACAGGCATATAATTCACCCCTCCACTTT
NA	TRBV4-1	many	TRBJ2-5	CASSQLTEYQETQYF	TGCGCCAGCAGCCAATTGACAGAGTACCAAGAGACCCAGTACTTC
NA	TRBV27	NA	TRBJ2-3	CASSPESGLITDTQYF	TGTGCCAGCAGTCCCGAATCTGGGCTAATCACAGATACGCAGTATTTT
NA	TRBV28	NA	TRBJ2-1	CASITHNEQFF	TGTGCCAGCATCACGCATAATGAGCAGTTCTTC
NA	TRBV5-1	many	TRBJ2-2	CASSSEGGELFF	TGTGCCAGCAGCTCGGAGGGCGGGGAGCTGTTTTTT
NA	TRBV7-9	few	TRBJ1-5	CASSLEQEQPQHF	TGTGCCAGCAGCTTAGAACAGGAGCAGCCCCAGCATTTT
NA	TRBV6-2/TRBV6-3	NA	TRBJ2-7	CASRRQRDLYEQYF	TGTGCCAGCAGAAGACAGAGGGACCTCTACGAGCAGTACTTC
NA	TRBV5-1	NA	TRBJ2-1	CASSSSRTPYNEQFF	TGCGCCAGCAGCTCCAGTAGGACGCCTTACAATGAGCAGTTCTTC
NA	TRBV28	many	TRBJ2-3	CASWGAADTDTQYF	TGTGCCAGTTGGGGGGCAGCGGACACAGATACGCAGTATTTT
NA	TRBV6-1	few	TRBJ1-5	CASSEARSYSNQPQHF	TGTGCCAGCAGTGAAGCGAGGTCGTATAGCAATCAGCCCCAGCATTTT
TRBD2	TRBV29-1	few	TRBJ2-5	CSAGTSGPETQYF	TGCAGCGCTGGGACTAGCGGCCCGGAGACCCAGTACTTC
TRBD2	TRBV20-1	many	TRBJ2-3	CSASGTSGSTDTQYF	TGCAGTGCTAGCGGGACTAGCGGTAGCACAGATACGCAGTATTTT
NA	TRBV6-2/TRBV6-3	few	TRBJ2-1	CASSYSGLPQFF	TGTGCCAGCAGTTACTCCGGACTCCCGCAGTTCTTC
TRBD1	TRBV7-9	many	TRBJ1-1	CASSQPGQSGTEAFF	TGTGCCAGCAGCCAACCGGGACAGTCGGGAACTGAAGCTTTCTTT
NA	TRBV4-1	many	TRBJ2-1	CASSQERSGPYNEQFF	TGCGCCAGCAGCCAAGAGAGGTCAGGACCCTACAATGAGCAGTTCTTC
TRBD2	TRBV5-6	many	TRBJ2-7	CASSLPTSFGVQYF	TGTGCCAGCAGCCTACCGACTAGCTTTGGCGTGCAGTACTTC
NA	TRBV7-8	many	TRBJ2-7	CASSLDRLEQYF	TGTGCCAGCAGCTTAGATCGTCTCGAGCAGTACTTC
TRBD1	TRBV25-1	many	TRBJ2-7	CASTGQGSSYEQYF	TGTGCCAGCACGGGACAGGGGAGCTCCTACGAGCAGTACTTC
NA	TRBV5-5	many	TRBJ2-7	CASSIVRGTYEQYF	TGTGCCAGCAGCATCGTCCGGGGCACCTACGAGCAGTACTTC
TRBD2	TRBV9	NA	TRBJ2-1	CASSVRGGTSGTNEQFF	TGTGCCAGCAGCGTAAGGGGCGGGACTAGCGGGACCAATGAGCAGTTCTTC
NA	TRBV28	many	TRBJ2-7	CASSFPQAGPTYEQYF	TGTGCCAGCAGTTTCCCCCAGGCGGGCCCCACCTACGAGCAGTACTTC
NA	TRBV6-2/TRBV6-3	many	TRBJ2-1	CASSMPYEQFF	TGTGCCAGCAGTATGCCTTATGAGCAGTTCTTC
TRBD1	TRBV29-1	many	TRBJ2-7	CSANTGAEQYF	TGCAGCGCAAATACAGGGGCTGAGCAGTACTTC
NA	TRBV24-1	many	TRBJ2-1	CATRDTSYNEQFF	TGTGCCACCCGGGACACATCCTACAATGAGCAGTTCTTC
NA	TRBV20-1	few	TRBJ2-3	CSALISGTDTQYF	TGCAGTGCTCTAATTAGCGGCACAGATACGCAGTATTTT
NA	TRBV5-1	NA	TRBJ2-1	CASALAESSYNEQFF	TGCGCCAGTGCTTTAGCGGAGAGCTCCTACAATGAGCAGTTCTTC
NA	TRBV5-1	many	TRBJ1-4	CASSLAAVSGGPNEKLFF	TGCGCCAGCAGCTTGGCCGCCGTCTCGGGCGGGCCTAATGAAAAACTGTTTTTT
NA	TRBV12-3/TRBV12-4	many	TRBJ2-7	CASSLPPREQYF	TGTGCCAGCAGTTTACCACCCCGCGAGCAGTACTTC
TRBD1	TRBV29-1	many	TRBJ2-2	CSVSGTVNTGELFF	TGCAGCGTTTCCGGGACAGTGAACACCGGGGAGCTGTTTTTT
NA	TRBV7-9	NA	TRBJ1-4	CASSLIAGKGDEKLFF	TGTGCCAGCAGCTTAATCGCAGGGAAAGGGGATGAAAAACTGTTTTTT
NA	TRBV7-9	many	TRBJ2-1	CASSPVGGLASYNEQFF	TGTGCCAGCAGCCCGGTGGGGGGTCTAGCCTCCTACAATGAGCAGTTCTTC
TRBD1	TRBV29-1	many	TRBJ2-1	CSVDRAANEQFF	TGCAGCGTCGACAGGGCTGCGAATGAGCAGTTCTTC
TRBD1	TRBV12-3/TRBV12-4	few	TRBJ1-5	CASRQGADQPQHF	TGTGCCAGCAGACAGGGGGCGGATCAGCCCCAGCATTTT
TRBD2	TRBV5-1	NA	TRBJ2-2	CASSARLAGDTGELFF	TGCGCCAGCAGCGCCCGACTAGCGGGAGATACCGGGGAGCTGTTTTTT